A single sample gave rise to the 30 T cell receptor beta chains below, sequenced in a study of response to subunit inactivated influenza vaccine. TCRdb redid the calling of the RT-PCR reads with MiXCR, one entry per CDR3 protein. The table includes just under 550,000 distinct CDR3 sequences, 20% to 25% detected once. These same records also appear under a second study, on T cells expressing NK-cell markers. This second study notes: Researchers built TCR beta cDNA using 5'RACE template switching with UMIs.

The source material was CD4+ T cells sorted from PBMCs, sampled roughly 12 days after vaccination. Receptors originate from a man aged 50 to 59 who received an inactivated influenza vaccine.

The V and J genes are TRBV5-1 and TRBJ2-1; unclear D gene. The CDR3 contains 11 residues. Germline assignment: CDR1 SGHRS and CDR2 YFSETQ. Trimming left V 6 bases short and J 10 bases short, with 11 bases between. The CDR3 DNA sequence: TGCGCCAGCAACCGCTCAGGAGAGCAGTTCTTC. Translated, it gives CASNRSGEQFF.

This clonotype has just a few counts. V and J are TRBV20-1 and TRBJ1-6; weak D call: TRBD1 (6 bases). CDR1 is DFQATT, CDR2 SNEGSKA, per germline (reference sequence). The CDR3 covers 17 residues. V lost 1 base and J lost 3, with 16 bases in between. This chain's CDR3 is CSARVPGHERYNSPLHF. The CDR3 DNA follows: TGCAGTGCTAGAGTCCCGGGACATGAGCGCTATAATTCACCCCTCCACTTT.

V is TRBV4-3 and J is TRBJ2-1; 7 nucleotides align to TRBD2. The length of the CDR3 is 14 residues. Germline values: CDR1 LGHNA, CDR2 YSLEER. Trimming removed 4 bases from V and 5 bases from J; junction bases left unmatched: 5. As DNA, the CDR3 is TGCGCCAGCAGCCGCCGGGACTATAACAATGAGCAGTTCTTC. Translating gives CASSRRDYNNEQFF.

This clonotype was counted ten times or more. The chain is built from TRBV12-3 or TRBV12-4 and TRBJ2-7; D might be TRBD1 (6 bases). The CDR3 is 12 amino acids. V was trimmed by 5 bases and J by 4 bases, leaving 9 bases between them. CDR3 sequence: CASSRDIYEQYF. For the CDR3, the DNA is TGTGCCAGCAGTCGGGACATTTACGAGCAGTACTTC.

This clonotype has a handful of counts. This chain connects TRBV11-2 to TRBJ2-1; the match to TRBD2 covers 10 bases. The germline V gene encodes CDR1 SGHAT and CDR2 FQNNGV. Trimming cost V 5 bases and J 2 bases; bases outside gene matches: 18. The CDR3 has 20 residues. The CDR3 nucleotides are TGTGCCAGCAGCCACCGTGGGCTAGCGGGAGTCGCGGGAACCTACAATGAGCAGTTCTTC. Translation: CASSHRGLAGVAGTYNEQFF.

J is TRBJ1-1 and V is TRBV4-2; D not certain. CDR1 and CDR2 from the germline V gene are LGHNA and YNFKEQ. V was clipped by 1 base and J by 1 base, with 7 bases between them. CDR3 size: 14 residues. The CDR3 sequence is CASSQVWGNTEAFF. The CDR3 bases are TGTGCCAGCAGCCAAGTTTGGGGGAACACTGAAGCTTTCTTT.

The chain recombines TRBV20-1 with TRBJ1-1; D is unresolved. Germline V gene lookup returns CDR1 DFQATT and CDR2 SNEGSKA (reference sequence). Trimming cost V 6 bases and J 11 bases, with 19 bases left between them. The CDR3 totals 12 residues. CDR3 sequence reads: CSALRHDDMAFF. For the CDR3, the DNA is TGCAGTGCCCTTCGACACGACGATATGGCTTTCTTT.

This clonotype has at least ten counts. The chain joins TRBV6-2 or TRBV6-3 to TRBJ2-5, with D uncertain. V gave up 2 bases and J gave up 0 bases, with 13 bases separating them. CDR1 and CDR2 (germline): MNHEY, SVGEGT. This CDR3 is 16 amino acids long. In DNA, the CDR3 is TGTGCCAGCAGTTACCATGAGGAGACCTACCAAGAGACCCAGTACTTC. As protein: CASSYHEETYQETQYF.

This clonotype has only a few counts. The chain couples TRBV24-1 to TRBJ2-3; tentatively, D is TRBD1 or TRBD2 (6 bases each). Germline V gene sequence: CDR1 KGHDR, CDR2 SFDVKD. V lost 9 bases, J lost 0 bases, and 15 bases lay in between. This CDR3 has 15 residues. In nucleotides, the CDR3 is TGTGCCACCTCTATGGGGGGCGGGAGCACAGATACGCAGTATTTT. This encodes CATSMGGGSTDTQYF.

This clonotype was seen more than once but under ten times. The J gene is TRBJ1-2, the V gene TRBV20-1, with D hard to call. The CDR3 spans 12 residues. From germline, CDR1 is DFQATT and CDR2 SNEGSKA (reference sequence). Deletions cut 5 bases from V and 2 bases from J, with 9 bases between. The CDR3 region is CSAESRNYGYTF. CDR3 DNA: TGCAGTGCTGAGTCCAGAAACTATGGCTACACCTTC.

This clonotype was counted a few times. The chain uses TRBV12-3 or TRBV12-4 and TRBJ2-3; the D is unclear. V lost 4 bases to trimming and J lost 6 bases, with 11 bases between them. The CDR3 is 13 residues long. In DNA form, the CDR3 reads TGTGCCAGCAGTTCGGACCGGTGGGATACGCAGTATTTT. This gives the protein CASSSDRWDTQYF.

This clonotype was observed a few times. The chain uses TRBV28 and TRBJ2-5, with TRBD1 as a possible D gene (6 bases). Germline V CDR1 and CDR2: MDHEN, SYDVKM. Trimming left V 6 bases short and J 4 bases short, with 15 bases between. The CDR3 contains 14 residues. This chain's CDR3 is CASRDHRAGETQYF. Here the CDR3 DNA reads TGTGCCAGCAGGGATCACAGGGCGGGAGAGACCCAGTACTTC.

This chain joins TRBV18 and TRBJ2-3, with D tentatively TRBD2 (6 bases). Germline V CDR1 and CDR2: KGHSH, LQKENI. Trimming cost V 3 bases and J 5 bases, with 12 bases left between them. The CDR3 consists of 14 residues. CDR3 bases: TGTGCCAGCTCACCCGGGAGCGGAGAAGATACGCAGTATTTT. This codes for CASSPGSGEDTQYF.

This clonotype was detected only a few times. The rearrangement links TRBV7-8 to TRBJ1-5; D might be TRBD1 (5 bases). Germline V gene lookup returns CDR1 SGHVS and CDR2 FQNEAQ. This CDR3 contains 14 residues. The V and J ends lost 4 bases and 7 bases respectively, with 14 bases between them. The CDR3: CASSSRVVRQPQHF. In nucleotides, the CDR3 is TGTGCCAGCAGCTCCAGGGTGGTCCGGCAGCCCCAGCATTTT.

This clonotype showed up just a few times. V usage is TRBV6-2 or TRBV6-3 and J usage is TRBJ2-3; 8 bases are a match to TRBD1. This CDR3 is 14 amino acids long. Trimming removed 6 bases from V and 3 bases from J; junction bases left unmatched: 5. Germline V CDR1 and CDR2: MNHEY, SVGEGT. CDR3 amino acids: CASRRQGITDTQYF. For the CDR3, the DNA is TGTGCCAGCAGGCGACAGGGGATAACAGATACGCAGTATTTT.

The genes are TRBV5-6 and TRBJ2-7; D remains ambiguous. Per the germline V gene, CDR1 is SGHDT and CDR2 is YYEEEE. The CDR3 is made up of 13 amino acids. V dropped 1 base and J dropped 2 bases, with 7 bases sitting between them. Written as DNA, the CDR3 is TGTGCCAGCAGCTTGAAGGTAACCTACGAGCAGTACTTC. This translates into CASSLKVTYEQYF.

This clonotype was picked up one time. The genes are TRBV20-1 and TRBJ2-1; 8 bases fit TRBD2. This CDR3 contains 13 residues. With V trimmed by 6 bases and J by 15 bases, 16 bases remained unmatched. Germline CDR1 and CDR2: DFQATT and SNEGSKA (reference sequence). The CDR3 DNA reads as TGCAGTGCGTTAGTAGGACTAGCCGTACAGCGGTTCTTC. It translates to CSALVGLAVQRFF.

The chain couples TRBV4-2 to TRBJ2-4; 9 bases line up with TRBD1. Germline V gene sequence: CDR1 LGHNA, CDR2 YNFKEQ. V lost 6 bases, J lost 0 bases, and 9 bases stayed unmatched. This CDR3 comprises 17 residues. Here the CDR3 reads CASSLTGGLIAKNIQYF. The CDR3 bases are TGTGCCAGCAGTCTCACAGGGGGCTTAATAGCCAAAAACATTCAGTACTTC.

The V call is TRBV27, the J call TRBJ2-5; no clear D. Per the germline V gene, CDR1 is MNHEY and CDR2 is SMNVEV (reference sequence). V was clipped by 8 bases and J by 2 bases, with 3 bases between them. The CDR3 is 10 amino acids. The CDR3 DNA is TGTGCCAGCGGACAAGAGACCCAGTACTTC. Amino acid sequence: CASGQETQYF.

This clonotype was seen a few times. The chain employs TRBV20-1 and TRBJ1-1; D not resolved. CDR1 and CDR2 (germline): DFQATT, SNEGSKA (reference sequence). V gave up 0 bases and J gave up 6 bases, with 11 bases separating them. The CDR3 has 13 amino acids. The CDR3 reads CSARDLPKPEAFF. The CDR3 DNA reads TGCAGTGCTAGAGATCTACCGAAACCTGAAGCTTTCTTT.

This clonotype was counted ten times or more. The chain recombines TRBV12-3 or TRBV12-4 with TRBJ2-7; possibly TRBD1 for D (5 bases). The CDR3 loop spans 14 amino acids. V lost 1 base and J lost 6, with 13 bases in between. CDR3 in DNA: TGTGCCAGCAGTTTAGGGGTCTGGGGCCTCGAGCAGTACTTC. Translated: CASSLGVWGLEQYF.

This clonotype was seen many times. The CDR3 loop is CASSLASFNYGYTF. DNA for the CDR3: TGTGCCAGCAGCTTAGCGTCCTTTAACTATGGCTACACCTTC. This chain connects TRBV7-2 to TRBJ1-2, with D unclear. Trimming pared 0 bases from V and 1 base from J, leaving 6 bases between. Germline V gene data show CDR1 as SGHTA and CDR2 as FQGNSA. The CDR3 runs to 14 residues.

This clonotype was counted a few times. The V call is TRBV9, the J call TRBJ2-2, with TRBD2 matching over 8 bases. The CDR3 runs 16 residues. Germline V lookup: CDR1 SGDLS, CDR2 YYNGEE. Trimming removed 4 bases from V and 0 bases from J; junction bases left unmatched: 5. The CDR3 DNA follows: TGTGCCAGCAGCCTTGCTAGCGGGCCGAACACCGGGGAGCTGTTTTTT. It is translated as CASSLASGPNTGELFF.

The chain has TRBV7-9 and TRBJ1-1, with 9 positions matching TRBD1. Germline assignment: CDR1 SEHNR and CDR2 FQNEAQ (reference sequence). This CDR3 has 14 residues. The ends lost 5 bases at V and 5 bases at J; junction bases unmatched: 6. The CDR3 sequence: CASSRTTGGTEAFF. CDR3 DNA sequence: TGTGCCAGCAGCCGAACGACAGGGGGTACTGAAGCTTTCTTT. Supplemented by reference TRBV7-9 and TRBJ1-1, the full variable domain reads DTGVSQNPRHKITKRGQNVTFRCDPISEHNRLYWYRQTLGQGPEFLTYFQNEAQLEKSRLLSDRFSAERPKGSFSTLEIQRTEQGDSAMYLCASSRTTGGTEAFFGQGTRLTVV.

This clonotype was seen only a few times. CDR3 loop: CASSFAGTTGELFF. In DNA, the CDR3 is TGTGCCAGCAGTTTCGCGGGCACCACCGGGGAGCTGTTTTTT. The gene calls are TRBV12-3 or TRBV12-4 and TRBJ2-2; TRBD2 is a possible D gene (5 bases). V lost 3 bases and J lost 4, with 9 bases in between. The CDR3 runs 14 residues.

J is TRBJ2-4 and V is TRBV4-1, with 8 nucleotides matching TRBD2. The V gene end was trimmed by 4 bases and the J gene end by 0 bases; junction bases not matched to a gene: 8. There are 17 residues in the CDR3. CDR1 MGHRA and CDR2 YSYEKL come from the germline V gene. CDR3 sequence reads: CASSLPWRGEAKNIQYF. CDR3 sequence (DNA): TGCGCCAGCAGCCTCCCCTGGCGGGGGGAAGCCAAAAACATTCAGTACTTC.

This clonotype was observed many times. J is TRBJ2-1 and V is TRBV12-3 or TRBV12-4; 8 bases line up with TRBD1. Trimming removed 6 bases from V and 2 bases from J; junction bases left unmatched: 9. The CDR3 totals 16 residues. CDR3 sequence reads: CASSSTGTGAYNEQFF. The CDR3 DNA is TGTGCCAGCAGCTCTACCGGGACAGGTGCCTACAATGAGCAGTTCTTC.

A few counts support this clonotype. CDR3 loop: CSAGEWGNTEAFF. The DNA of the CDR3 is TGCAGCGCGGGTGAATGGGGGAACACTGAAGCTTTCTTT. J is TRBJ1-1 and V is TRBV29-1; D not resolved. The V end was cut by 7 bases, the J end by 1 base, with 13 bases between. The CDR3 extends over 13 amino acids. Germline loops: CDR1 SQVTM, CDR2 ANQGSEA.

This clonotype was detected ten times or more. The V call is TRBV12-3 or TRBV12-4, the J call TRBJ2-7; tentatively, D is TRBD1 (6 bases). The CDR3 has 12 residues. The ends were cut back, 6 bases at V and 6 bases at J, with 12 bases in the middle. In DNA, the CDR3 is TGTGCCAGCAGGCGGTCGACAGGCGAGCAGTACTTC. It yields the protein CASRRSTGEQYF.

The CDR3 nucleotides are TGCAGTGCCCCGGGACTAGCGACCTTAGGAACCTACGAGCAGTACTTC. Amino acids: CSAPGLATLGTYEQYF. The chain carries TRBV20-1 and TRBJ2-7, with 10 positions matching TRBD2. The CDR3 is 16 residues long. CDR1 and CDR2 (germline): DFQATT, SNEGSKA (reference sequence). V lost 6 bases to trimming and J lost 2 bases; unmatched junction nucleotides: 13.